A selection of T cell receptor beta chains follows, all from one sample in a study of blood T cell repertoires in COVID-19. The repertoire was sequenced with immunoSEQ multiplex PCR; TCRdb's copy has only in-frame clones and lacks some. The data contain about 150,000 clones, 75% to 80% of them singletons. Sequenced input: peripheral blood. Receptors originate from an elderly man with acute or convalescent COVID-19. The CDR3 runs from the conserved cysteine through the conserved F or W. A D gene is named only where the DNA matches it firmly. Some rows have no size entry. The others give once, few or many, or a class for an expanded clone.

v_call,clone_size,d_call,j_call,cdr3_aa,cdr3_nt
TRBV7-3,NA,NA,TRBJ2-2,CASSLNAGMNTGELFF,TGTGCCAGCAGCTTAAATGCAGGGATGAACACCGGGGAGCTGTTTTTT
TRBV5-6,NA,NA,TRBJ2-5,CASSRDSAARQETQYF,TGTGCCAGCAGCCGCGACTCAGCGGCAAGGCAAGAGACCCAGTACTTC
TRBV30,NA,TRBD1,TRBJ1-1,CAWSVTGGRNTEAFF,TGTGCCTGGAGTGTTACAGGGGGCAGGAACACTGAAGCTTTCTTT
TRBV30,NA,NA,TRBJ1-1,CAWSVSAQGREAFF,TGTGCCTGGAGTGTTTCGGCCCAGGGCCGAGAAGCTTTCTTT
TRBV19,NA,NA,TRBJ1-5,CASSIGAGLGQPQHF,TGTGCCAGTAGTATAGGGGCAGGGTTAGGCCAGCCCCAGCATTTT
TRBV5-5,NA,NA,TRBJ2-3,CASTQGVGADTQYF,TGTGCCAGCACCCAAGGGGTCGGCGCAGATACGCAGTATTTT
TRBV5-1,NA,NA,TRBJ2-5,CASSLALSAETQYF,TGCGCCAGCAGCTTGGCCCTATCTGCGGAGACCCAGTACTTC
TRBV4-3,NA,TRBD2,TRBJ2-3,CASSQESGGGARDTQYF,TGCGCCAGCAGCCAAGAATCAGGCGGGGGGGCGAGGGATACGCAGTATTTT
TRBV18,few,TRBD1,TRBJ1-2,CASSEGQARGYTF,TGTGCCAGCTCAGAAGGACAGGCACGTGGCTACACCTTC
TRBV5-4,NA,NA,TRBJ2-3,CASSLEGRGALTDTQYF,TGTGCCAGCAGCTTGGAAGGACGGGGGGCCCTCACAGATACGCAGTATTTT
TRBV19,NA,NA,TRBJ1-4,CASSIAGGTNEKLFF,TGTGCCAGTAGTATAGCGGGAGGAACTAATGAAAAACTGTTTTTT
TRBV7-3,NA,NA,TRBJ2-2,CASSFYSNTGELFF,TGTGCCAGCAGCTTCTACTCAAACACCGGGGAGCTGTTTTTT
TRBV30,few,TRBD1,TRBJ2-7,CAWSQGAAEQYF,TGTGCCTGGTCACAGGGGGCGGCAGAGCAGTACTTC
TRBV2,NA,TRBD2,TRBJ2-2,CASSEFAIGTSGGATGELFF,TGTGCCAGCAGTGAATTTGCGATTGGGACTAGCGGGGGGGCGACCGGGGAGCTGTTTTTT
TRBV5-6,NA,TRBD1,TRBJ1-4,CASSPGTDPTNEKLFF,TGTGCCAGCAGCCCCGGGACAGACCCAACTAATGAAAAACTGTTTTTT
TRBV6-6,NA,TRBD1,TRBJ2-7,CASSIQGFSYEQYF,TGTGCCAGCAGCATACAGGGGTTCTCCTACGAGCAGTACTTC
TRBV7-9,once,TRBD1,TRBJ1-4,CASSSDRGGQKLFF,TGTGCCAGCAGCTCGGACAGGGGTGGACAAAAACTGTTTTTT
TRBV19,NA,TRBD1,TRBJ2-5,CASSPGGAQETQYF,TGTGCCAGTAGCCCAGGGGGTGCCCAAGAGACCCAGTACTTC
TRBV5-1,NA,TRBD1,TRBJ1-5,CASSLTGGESNQPQHF,TGCGCCAGCAGCTTGACAGGGGGTGAGAGCAATCAGCCCCAGCATTTT
TRBV28,NA,TRBD1,TRBJ2-2,CASTPGDRHTGELFF,TGTGCCAGCACCCCTGGGGACAGGCACACCGGGGAGCTGTTTTTT
TRBV3-1/TRBV3-2,NA,NA,TRBJ2-3,CASSQISGSTDTQYF,TGTGCCAGCAGCCAGATTAGCGGAAGCACAGATACGCAGTATTTT
TRBV5-8,NA,TRBD1,TRBJ2-3,CASSWGTGTDTQYF,TGTGCCAGCAGCTGGGGGACAGGGACAGATACGCAGTATTTT
TRBV19,NA,NA,TRBJ1-2,CASTTGSGYTF,TGTGCCAGTACCACAGGTTCTGGCTACACCTTC
TRBV21-1,NA,NA,TRBJ2-3,CAPTEAGNSTDTQYF,TGTGCCCCAACTGAGGCGGGGAATAGCACAGATACGCAGTATTTT
TRBV28,NA,TRBD1,TRBJ1-5,CASREGADFNQPQHF,TGTGCCAGCCGGGAGGGGGCGGATTTTAATCAGCCCCAGCATTTT
TRBV3-1/TRBV3-2,NA,NA,TRBJ1-2,CASSQDVTTYYGYTF,TGTGCCAGCAGCCAAGATGTGACGACTTACTATGGCTACACCTTC
TRBV9,NA,TRBD1,TRBJ2-2,CASSPQMTGGGGTGELFF,TGTGCCAGCAGCCCACAGATGACAGGGGGCGGTGGCACCGGGGAGCTGTTTTTT
TRBV6-5,NA,NA,TRBJ2-1,CASSYSPGAQGEQFF,TGTGCCAGCAGTTACTCGCCTGGGGCGCAAGGTGAGCAGTTCTTC
TRBV5-4,NA,NA,TRBJ1-5,CASSLGGRSQPQHF,TGTGCCAGCAGCTTGGGGGGGCGGAGTCAGCCCCAGCATTTT
TRBV5-1,NA,NA,TRBJ2-2,CASSLAGGFTGELFF,TGCGCCAGCAGCTTGGCCGGAGGGTTCACCGGGGAGCTGTTTTTT
TRBV4-2,many,TRBD1,TRBJ1-5,CASSPSLDRSVDQPQHF,TGTGCCAGCAGCCCTAGTTTGGACAGGTCGGTCGATCAGCCCCAGCATTTT
TRBV12-3/TRBV12-4,few,TRBD1,TRBJ2-7,CASRRDSSYEQYF,TGTGCCAGCAGACGGGACAGCTCCTACGAGCAGTACTTC
TRBV6-1,NA,NA,TRBJ1-2,CASSEAQGAGYGYTF,TGTGCCAGCAGTGAAGCGCAAGGGGCAGGGTATGGCTACACCTTC
TRBV29-1,NA,NA,TRBJ2-6,CSAPNWASGANVLTF,TGCAGCGCCCCTAATTGGGCGTCTGGGGCCAACGTCCTGACTTTC
TRBV5-4,once,TRBD2,TRBJ2-7,CASSPERGAFYEQYF,TGTGCCAGCAGCCCCGAGCGGGGGGCCTTCTACGAGCAGTACTTC
TRBV5-1,NA,NA,TRBJ1-5,CASSPGPNQPQHF,TGCGCCAGCAGTCCAGGGCCCAATCAGCCCCAGCATTTT
TRBV9,NA,TRBD1,TRBJ1-2,CASSEGRGLVYGYTF,TGTGCCAGCAGCGAGGGCAGGGGGCTTGTCTATGGCTACACCTTC
TRBV3-1/TRBV3-2,NA,NA,TRBJ1-1,CASSQDIGGWNTEAFF,TGTGCCAGCAGCCAAGATATAGGGGGATGGAACACTGAAGCTTTCTTT
TRBV2,NA,TRBD1,TRBJ1-2,CASNSGQGDYGYTF,TGTGCCAGCAATTCGGGACAGGGTGATTATGGCTACACCTTC
TRBV28,NA,TRBD1,TRBJ1-4,CASRDGQGAREKLFF,TGTGCCAGCAGGGACGGACAGGGGGCGCGAGAAAAACTGTTTTTT
TRBV6-5,NA,NA,TRBJ1-2,CASSYSNRAPYYGYTF,TGTGCCAGCAGTTACTCGAACAGGGCCCCCTACTATGGCTACACCTTC